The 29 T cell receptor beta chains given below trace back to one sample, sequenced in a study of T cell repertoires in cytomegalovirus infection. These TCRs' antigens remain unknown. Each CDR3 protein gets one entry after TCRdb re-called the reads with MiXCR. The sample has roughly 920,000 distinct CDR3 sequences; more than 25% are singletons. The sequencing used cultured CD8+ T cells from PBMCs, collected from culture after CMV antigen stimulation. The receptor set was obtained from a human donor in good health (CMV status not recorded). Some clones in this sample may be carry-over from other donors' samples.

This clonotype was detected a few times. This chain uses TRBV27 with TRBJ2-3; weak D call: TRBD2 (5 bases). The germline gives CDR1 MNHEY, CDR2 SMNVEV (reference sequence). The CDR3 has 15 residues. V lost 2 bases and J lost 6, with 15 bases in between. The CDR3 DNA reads TGTGCCAGCAGTTTAGTTGGCCGGGAATGGGATACGCAGTATTTT. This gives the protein CASSLVGREWDTQYF.

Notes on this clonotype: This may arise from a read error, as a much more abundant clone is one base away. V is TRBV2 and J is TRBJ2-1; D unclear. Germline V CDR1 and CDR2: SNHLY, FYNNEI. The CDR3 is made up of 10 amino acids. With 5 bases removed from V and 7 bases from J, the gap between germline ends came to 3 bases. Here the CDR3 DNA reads TGTGCCAGCAGTATGAATGAGCAGTTCTTC. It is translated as CASSMNEQFF. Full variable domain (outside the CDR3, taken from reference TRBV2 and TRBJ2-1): EPEVTQTPSHQVTQMGQEVILRCVPISNHLYFYWYRQILGQKVEFLVSFYNNEISEKSEIFDDQFSVERPDGSNFTLKIRSTKLEDSAMYFCASSMNEQFFGPGTRLTVL.

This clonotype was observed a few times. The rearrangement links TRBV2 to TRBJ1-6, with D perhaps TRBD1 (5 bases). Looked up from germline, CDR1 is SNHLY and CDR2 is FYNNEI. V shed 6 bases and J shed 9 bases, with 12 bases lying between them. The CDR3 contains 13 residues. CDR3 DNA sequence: TGTGCCAGCAGCCCCAGGGATGGTTCACCCCTCCACTTT. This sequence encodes CASSPRDGSPLHF.

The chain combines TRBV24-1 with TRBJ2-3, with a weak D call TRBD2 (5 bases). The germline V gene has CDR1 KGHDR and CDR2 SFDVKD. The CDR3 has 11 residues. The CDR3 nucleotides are TGTGCTGTCGGGAACACAGATACGCAGTATTTT. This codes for CAVGNTDTQYF.

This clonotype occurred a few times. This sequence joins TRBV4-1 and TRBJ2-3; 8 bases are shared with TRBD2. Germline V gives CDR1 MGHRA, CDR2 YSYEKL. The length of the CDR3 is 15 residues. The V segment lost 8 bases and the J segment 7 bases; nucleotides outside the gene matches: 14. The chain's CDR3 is CASSPPGGAQYTQYF. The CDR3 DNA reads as TGCGCCAGCTCCCCCCCCGGGGGGGCTCAATATACGCAGTATTTT.

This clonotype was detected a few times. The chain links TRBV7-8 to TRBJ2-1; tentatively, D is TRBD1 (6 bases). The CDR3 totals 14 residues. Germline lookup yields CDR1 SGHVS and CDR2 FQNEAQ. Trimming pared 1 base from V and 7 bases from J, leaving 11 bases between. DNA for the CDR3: TGTGCCAGCAGCTTAGACAGGGCTGGAAATGAGCAGTTCTTC. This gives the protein CASSLDRAGNEQFF.

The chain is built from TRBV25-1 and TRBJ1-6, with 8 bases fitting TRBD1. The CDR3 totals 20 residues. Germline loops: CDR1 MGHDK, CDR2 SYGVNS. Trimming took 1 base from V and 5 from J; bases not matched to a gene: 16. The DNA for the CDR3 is TGTGCCAGCAGTGAATTTTTTCGGACAGGGACAAAGGGTGATAATTCACCCCTCCACTTT. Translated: CASSEFFRTGTKGDNSPLHF.

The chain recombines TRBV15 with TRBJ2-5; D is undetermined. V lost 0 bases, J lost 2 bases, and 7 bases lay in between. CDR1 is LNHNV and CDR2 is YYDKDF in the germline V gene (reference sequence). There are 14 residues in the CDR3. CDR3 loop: CATSRDRGQETQYF. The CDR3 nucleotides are TGTGCCACCAGCAGAGACAGAGGACAAGAGACCCAGTACTTC.

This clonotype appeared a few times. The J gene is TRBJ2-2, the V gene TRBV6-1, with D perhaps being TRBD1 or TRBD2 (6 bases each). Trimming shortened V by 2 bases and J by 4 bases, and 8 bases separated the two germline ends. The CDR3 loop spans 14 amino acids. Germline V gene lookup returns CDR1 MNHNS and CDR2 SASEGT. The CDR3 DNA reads TGTGCCAGCAGTGAATGGGGGGCCACCGGGGAGCTGTTTTTT. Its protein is CASSEWGATGELFF.

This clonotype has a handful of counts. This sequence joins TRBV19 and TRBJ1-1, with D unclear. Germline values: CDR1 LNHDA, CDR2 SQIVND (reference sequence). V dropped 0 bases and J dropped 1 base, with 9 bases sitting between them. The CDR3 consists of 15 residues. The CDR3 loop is CASSIEAGPNTEAFF. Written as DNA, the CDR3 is TGTGCCAGTAGTATAGAGGCAGGACCGAACACTGAAGCTTTCTTT.

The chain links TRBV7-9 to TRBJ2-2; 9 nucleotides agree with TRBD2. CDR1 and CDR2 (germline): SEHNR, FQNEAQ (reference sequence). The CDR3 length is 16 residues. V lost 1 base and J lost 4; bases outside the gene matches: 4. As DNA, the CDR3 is TGTGCCAGCAGCTTAGGGACTAGCGTCGTCACCGGGGAGCTGTTTTTT. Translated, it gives CASSLGTSVVTGELFF.

CDR3 nucleotides: TGTGCCAGCAGCGTAGGCCCAGGGGCGGGCTATGGCTACACCTTC. This codes for CASSVGPGAGYGYTF. The chain is built from TRBV9 and TRBJ1-2, with D maybe TRBD1 (6 bases). Germline CDR1 reads SGDLS; CDR2 reads YYNGEE. The ends were cut back, 0 bases at V and 4 bases at J, with 13 bases in the middle. The CDR3 has 15 amino acids. Supplemented by reference TRBV9 and TRBJ1-2, the full variable domain reads DSGVTQTPKHLITATGQRVTLRCSPRSGDLSVYWYQQSLDQGLQFLIQYYNGEERAKGNILERFSAQQFPDLHSELNLSSLELGDSALYFCASSVGPGAGYGYTFGSGTRLTVV.

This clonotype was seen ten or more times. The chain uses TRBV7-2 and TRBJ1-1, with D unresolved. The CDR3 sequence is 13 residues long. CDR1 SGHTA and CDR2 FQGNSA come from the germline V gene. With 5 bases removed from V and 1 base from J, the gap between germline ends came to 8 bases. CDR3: CASSPWANTEAFF. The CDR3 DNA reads TGTGCCAGCAGCCCGTGGGCGAACACTGAAGCTTTCTTT.

This CDR3 reads CASSMVPGQETQYF. CDR3 bases: TGTGCCAGCAGTATGGTCCCGGGCCAAGAGACCCAGTACTTC. The rearrangement joins TRBV27 to TRBJ2-5; D is unclear. Germline CDR1 MNHEY, CDR2 SMNVEV (reference sequence). Trimming shortened V by 5 bases and J by 1 base, and 11 bases separated the two germline ends. CDR3 size: 14 residues.

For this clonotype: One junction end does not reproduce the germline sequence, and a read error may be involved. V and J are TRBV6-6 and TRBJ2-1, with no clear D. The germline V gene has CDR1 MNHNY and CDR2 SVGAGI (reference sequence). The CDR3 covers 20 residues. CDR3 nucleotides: TGTGTCAGCAGTTACTCCACTGGGTCTACACGGGCTCCTTCCTACAATGAGCAGTTCTTC. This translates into CVSSYSTGSTRAPSYNEQFF.

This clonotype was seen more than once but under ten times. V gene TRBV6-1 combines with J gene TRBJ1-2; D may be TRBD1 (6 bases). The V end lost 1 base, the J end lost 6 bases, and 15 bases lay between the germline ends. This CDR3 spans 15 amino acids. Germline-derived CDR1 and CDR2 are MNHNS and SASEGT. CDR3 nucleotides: TGTGCCAGCAGTGAAGACACAGGGCTTGTCCATGGCTACACCTTC. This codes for CASSEDTGLVHGYTF.

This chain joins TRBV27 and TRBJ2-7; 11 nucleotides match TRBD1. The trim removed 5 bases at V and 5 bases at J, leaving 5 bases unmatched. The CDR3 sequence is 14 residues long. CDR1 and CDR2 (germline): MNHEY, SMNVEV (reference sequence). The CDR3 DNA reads TGTGCCAGCAGTCCGGGACAGGGGGTCCACGAGCAGTACTTC. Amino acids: CASSPGQGVHEQYF.

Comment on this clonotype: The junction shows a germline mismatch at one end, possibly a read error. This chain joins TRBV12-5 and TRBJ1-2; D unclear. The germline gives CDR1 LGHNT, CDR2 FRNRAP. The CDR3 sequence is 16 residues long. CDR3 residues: CASGFRTTTPIDGCTF. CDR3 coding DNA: TGTGCTAGTGGTTTCAGGACGACAACTCCTATCGATGGCTGCACCTTC.

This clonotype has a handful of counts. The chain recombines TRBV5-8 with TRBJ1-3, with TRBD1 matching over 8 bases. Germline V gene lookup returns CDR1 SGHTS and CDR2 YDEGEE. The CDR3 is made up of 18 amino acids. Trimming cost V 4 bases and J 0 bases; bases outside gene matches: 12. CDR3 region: CASSTDRDPDLSGNTIYF. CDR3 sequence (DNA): TGTGCCAGCAGCACGGACAGGGATCCAGATCTCTCTGGAAACACCATATATTTT.

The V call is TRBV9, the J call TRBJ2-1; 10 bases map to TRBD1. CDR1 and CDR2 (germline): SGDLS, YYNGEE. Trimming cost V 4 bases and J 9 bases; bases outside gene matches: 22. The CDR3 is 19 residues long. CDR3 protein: CASSSLVSTGTGVVGEQFF. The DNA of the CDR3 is TGTGCCAGCAGCTCCCTGGTGTCGACCGGGACAGGGGTTGTCGGTGAGCAGTTCTTC.

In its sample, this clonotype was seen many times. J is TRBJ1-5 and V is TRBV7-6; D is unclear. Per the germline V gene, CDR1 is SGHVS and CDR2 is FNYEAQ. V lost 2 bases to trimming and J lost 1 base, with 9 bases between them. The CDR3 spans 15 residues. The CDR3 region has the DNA TGTGCCAGCAGCTTAAAGCCGGGAAGCAATCAGCCCCAGCATTTT. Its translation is CASSLKPGSNQPQHF.

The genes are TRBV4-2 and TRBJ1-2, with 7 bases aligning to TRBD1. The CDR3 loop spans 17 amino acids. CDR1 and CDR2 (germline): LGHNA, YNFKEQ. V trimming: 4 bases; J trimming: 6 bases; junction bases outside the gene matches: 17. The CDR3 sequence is CASSRLGTDLLANGYTF. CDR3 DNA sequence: TGTGCCAGCAGCCGTTTGGGGACAGACCTTCTGGCCAATGGCTACACCTTC.

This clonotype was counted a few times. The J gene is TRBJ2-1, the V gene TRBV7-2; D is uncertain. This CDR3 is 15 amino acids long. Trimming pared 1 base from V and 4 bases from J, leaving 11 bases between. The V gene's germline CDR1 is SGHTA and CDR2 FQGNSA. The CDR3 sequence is CASSLGHMGYNEQFF. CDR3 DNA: TGTGCCAGCAGCTTAGGGCACATGGGGTACAATGAGCAGTTCTTC.

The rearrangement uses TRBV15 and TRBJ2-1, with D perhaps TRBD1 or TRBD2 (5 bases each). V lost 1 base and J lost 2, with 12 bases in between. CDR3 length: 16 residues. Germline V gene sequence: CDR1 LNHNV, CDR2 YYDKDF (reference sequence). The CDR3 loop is CATSRVEGLAYNEQFF. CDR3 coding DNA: TGTGCCACCAGCAGAGTAGAGGGGCTGGCCTACAATGAGCAGTTCTTC.

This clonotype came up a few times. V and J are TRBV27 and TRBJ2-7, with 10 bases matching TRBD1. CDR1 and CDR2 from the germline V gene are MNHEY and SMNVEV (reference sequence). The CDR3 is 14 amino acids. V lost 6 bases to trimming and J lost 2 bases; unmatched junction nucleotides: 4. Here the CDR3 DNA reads TGTGCCAGCAGCCAGGGACAGGGGACCTACGAGCAGTACGTC. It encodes CASSQGQGTYEQYV.

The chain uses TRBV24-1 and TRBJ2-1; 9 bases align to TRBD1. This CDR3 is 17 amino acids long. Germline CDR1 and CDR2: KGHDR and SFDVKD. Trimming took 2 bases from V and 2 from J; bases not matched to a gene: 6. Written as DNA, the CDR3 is TGTGCCACCAGTGATTCTAAGAGGACAGGGGCCTACAATGAGCAGTTCTTC. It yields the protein CATSDSKRTGAYNEQFF.

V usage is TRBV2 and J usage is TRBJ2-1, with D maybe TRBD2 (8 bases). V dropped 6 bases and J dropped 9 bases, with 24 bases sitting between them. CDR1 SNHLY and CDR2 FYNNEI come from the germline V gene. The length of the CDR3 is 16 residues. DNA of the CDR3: TGTGCCAGCAGCAGCGGGGGTCAGGGGGGAACCGGTGAGCAGTTCTTC. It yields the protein CASSSGGQGGTGEQFF.

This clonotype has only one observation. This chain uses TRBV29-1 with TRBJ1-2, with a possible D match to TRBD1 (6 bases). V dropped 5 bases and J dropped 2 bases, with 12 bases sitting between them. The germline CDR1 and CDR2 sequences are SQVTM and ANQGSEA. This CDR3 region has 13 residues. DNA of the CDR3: TGCAGCGTTCTCCGGGGGCCCAACTATGGCTACACCTTC. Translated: CSVLRGPNYGYTF.

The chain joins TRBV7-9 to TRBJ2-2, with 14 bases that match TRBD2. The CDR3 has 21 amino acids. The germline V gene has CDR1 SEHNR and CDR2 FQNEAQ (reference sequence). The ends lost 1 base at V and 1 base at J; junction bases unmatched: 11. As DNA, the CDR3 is TGTGCCAGCAGCTTAGTTTGGGGACTAGCGGGGGCCGTATTGAACACCGGGGAGCTGTTTTTT. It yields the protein CASSLVWGLAGAVLNTGELFF.